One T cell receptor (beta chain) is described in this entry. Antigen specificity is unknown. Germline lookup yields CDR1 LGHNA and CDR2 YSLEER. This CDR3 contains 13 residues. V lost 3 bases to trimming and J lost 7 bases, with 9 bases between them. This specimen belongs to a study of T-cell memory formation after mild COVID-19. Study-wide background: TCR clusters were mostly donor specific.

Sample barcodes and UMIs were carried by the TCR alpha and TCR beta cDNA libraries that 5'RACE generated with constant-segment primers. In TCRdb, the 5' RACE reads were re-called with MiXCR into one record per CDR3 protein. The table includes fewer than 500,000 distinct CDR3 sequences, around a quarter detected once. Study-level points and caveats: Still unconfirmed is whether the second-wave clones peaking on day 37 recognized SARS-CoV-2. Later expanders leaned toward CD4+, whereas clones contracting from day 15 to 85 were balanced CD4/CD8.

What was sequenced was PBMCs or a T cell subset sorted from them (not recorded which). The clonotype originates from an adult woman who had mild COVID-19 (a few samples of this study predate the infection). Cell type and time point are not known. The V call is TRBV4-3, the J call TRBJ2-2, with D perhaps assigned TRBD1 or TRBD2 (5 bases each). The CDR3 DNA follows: TGCGCCAGCAGCCAGGGACGGGTCGGGGAGCTGTTTTTT. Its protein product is CASSQGRVGELFF.